Listed below are T cell receptor beta chains from one sample, sequenced in a study of T cell responses to AZD1222 COVID-19 vaccine. Sequencing was performed with immunoSEQ multiplex PCR; in TCRdb, only in-frame clones are kept and a portion is missing. The profile covers more than 150,000 clones, with over 90% appearing a single time and less than 2.5% taken by the ten largest. The specimen comprised peripheral blood, sampled 28 days after the second AZD1222 dose. Every receptor here comes from an adult who received the AZD1222 COVID-19 vaccine. Each CDR3 is given with its conserved first and last residue. Fields, in order: V gene, J gene, CDR3 length, clone size, CDR3 protein. Expanded clones get a size class; other rows say once, few or many, or leave the size out.

TRBV7-9	TRBJ2-6	16	-	CASSLGQGGGANVLTF
TRBV7-6	TRBJ1-5	15	-	CASSLVEGSNQPQHF
TRBV5-6	TRBJ1-2	12	-	CASTFEGYGYTF
TRBV6-6	TRBJ1-2	15	-	CASRFGTAANYGYTF
TRBV7-2	TRBJ1-6	15	-	CASSLAKAENSPLHF
TRBV2	TRBJ2-7	15	-	CASSEDFGRLYEQYF
TRBV5-5	TRBJ1-5	13	-	CASSLVVGQPQHF
TRBV14	TRBJ1-5	13	-	CASREQGDQPQHF
TRBV18	TRBJ2-2	15	-	CASSPRESDVGELFF
TRBV4-2	TRBJ2-7	15	once	CASSQEFSGPYEQYF
TRBV29-1	TRBJ1-2	17	-	CSVEFRDRVLAKDGYTF
TRBV6-5	TRBJ2-7	12	once	CASRTGSYEQYF
TRBV18	TRBJ1-5	13	-	CASSEDEGQPQHF
TRBV19	TRBJ2-2	15	-	CASSSRVTNTGELFF
TRBV9	TRBJ1-1	13	-	CASSPRSTTEAFF
TRBV6-2/TRBV6-3	TRBJ1-1	14	-	CASSYHQANTEAFF
TRBV11-3	TRBJ1-2	13	-	CASSLVANYGYTF
TRBV7-2	TRBJ1-6	14	-	CASSLVLSNSPLHF
TRBV4-1	TRBJ1-1	17	-	CASSLSSGDRMNTEAFF
TRBV5-6	TRBJ2-1	13	-	CASSFGSYNEQFF
TRBV7-2	TRBJ2-5	15	-	CASSRDSGWGETQYF
TRBV29-1	TRBJ2-5	14	-	CSVELLAGGETQYF
TRBV20-1	TRBJ2-7	15	-	CSASSSTGLPYEQYF
TRBV10-3	TRBJ2-7	16	-	CAISTNPSGGEYEQYF
TRBV5-1	TRBJ1-4	15	-	CASSSGRATNEKLFF
TRBV12-5	TRBJ1-2	13	-	CASGRQGEAGYTF
TRBV21-1	TRBJ2-7	15	-	CASSSERGAGYEQYF
TRBV29-1	TRBJ1-1	13	-	CSVEVGGWTEAFF
TRBV7-8	TRBJ2-2	12	-	CASSPTSGELFF
TRBV10-1	TRBJ2-3	13	-	CATKEGITDTQYF
TRBV28	TRBJ2-7	14	few	CASQAGTGVHEQYF